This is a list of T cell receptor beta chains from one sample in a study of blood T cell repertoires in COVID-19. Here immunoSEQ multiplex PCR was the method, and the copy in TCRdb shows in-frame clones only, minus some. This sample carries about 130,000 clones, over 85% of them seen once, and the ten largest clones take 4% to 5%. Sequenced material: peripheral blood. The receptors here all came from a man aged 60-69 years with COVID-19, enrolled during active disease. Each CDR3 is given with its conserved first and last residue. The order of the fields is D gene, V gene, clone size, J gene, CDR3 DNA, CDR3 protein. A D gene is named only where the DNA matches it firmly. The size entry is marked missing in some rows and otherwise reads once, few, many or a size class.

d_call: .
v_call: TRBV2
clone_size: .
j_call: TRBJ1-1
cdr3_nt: TGTGCCAGCAGTGGGAGGGACCCTCAGTTATCAGCTTTCTTT
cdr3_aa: CASSGRDPQLSAFF

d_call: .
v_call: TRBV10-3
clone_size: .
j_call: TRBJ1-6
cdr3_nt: TGTGCCATCAGTGAGTCGGCAGGGGTTAATTCACCCCTCCACTTT
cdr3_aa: CAISESAGVNSPLHF

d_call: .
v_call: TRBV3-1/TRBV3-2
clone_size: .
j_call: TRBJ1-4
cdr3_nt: TGTGCCAGCAGCCAGGGACACGAACTGTTTTTT
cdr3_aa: CASSQGHELFF

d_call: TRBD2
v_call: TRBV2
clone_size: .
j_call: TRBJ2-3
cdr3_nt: TGTGCCAGCAGTACTAGCGGGGCCACAGATACGCAGTATTTT
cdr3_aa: CASSTSGATDTQYF

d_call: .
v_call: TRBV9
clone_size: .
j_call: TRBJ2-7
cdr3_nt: TGTGCCAGCAGCGTAGGGGGCCCAAACTACGAGCAGTACTTC
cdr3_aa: CASSVGGPNYEQYF

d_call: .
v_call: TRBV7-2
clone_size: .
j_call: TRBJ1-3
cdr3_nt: TGTGCCAGCAGCTTCTATAACTCTGGAAACACCATATATTTT
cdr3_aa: CASSFYNSGNTIYF

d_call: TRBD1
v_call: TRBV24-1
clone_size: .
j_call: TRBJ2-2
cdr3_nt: TGTGCCACCAGTGATTTGGGACAGGGTTCCGGGGAGCTGTTTTTT
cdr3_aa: CATSDLGQGSGELFF

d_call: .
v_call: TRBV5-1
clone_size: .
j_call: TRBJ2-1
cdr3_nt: TGCGCCAGCAGCTTACTAGGCAATGAGCAGTTCTTC
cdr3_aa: CASSLLGNEQFF

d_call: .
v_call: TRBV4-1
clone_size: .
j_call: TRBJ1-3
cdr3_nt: TGCGCCAGCAGTGTGACACCCCTGAAAAACACCATATATTTT
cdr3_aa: CASSVTPLKNTIYF

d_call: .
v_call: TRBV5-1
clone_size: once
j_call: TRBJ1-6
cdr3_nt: TGCGCCAGCAGCTTCCATCGTCTGGGAGTCGATAATTCACCCCTCCACTTT
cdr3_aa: CASSFHRLGVDNSPLHF

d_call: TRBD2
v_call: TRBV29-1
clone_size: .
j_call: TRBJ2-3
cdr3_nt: TGCAGCACCGCCCCGGACAGAGGACTAGCGGGAGATACGCAGTATTTT
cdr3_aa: CSTAPDRGLAGDTQYF

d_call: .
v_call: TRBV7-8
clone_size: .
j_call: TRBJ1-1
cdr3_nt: TGTGCCAGCAGCTTACCGCCGGGGGGGGTGGGCACTGAAGCTTTCTTT
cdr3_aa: CASSLPPGGVGTEAFF

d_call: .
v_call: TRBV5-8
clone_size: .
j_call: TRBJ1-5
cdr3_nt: TGTGCCAGCAGCGACAGACAGGTTGTGAGCAATCAGCCCCAGCATTTT
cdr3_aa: CASSDRQVVSNQPQHF

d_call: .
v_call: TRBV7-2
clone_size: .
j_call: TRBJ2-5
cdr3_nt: TGTGCCAGCAGCTTAGGAAGCTTAGAAGGGGCAGAGACCCAGTACTTC
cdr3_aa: CASSLGSLEGAETQYF

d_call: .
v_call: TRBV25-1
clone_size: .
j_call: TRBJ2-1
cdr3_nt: TGTGCCAGCAGTGAATCTCACATGAGCGATGAGCAGTTCTTC
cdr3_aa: CASSESHMSDEQFF

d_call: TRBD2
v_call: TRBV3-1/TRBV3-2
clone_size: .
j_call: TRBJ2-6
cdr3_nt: TGTGCCAGCAGCCAAGTATTAGGCCCACTAGCGGGCGCCTCTGGGGCCAACGTCCTGACTTTC
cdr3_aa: CASSQVLGPLAGASGANVLTF

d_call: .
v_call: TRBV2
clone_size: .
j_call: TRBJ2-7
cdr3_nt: TGTGCCAGCAGTGCCGAGCCGACAGGATCCTACGAGCAGTACTTC
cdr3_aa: CASSAEPTGSYEQYF

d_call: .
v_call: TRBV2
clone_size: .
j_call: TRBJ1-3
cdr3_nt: TGTGCCAGCAGAACGACAGTCCTCGGAAACACCATATATTTT
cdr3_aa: CASRTTVLGNTIYF

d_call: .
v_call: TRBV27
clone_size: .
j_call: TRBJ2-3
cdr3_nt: TGTGCCAGCAGTTTTAGTCGGTCCGCAGATACGCAGTATTTT
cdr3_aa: CASSFSRSADTQYF

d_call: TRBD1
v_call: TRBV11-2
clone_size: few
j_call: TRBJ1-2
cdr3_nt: TGTGCCAGCAGTTCCATCCGGGACAGGAGGGGATATGGCTACACCTTC
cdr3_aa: CASSSIRDRRGYGYTF

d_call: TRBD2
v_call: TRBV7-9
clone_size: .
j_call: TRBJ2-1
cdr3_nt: TGTGCCAGCAGACCTCTGGGGGGGAATGAGCAGTTCTTC
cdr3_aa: CASRPLGGNEQFF

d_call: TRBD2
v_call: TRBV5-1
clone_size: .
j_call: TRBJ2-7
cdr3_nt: TGCGCCAGCAGCTTGACTAGCGGTAGCTCCTACGAGCAGTACTTC
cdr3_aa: CASSLTSGSSYEQYF